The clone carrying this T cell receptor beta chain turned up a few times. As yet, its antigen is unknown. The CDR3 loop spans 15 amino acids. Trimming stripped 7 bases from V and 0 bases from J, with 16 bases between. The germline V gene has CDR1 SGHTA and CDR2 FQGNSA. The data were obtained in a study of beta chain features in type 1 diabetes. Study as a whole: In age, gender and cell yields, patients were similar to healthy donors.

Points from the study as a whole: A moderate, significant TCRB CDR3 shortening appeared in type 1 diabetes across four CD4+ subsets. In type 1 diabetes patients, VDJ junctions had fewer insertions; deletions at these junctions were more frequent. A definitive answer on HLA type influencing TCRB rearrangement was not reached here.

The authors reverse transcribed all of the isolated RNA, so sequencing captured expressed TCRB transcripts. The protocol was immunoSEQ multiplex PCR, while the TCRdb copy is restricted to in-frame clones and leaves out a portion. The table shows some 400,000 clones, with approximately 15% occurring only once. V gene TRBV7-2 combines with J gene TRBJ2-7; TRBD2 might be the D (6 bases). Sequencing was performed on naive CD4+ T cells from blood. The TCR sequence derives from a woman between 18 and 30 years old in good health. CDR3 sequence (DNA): TGTGCCAGCACCCTGGGACTCCCCGCCTCCTACGAGCAGTACTTC. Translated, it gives CASTLGLPASYEQYF. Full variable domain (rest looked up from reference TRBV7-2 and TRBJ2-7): GAGVSQSPSNKVTEKGKDVELRCDPISGHTALYWYRQSLGQGLEFLIYFQGNSAPDKSGLPSDRFSAERTGGSVSTLTIQRTQQEDSAVYLCASTLGLPASYEQYFGPGTRLTVT.